Shown below are 21 T cell receptor beta chains from a single sample sequenced in a study of response to subunit inactivated influenza vaccine. TCRdb processed the RT-PCR reads anew with MiXCR; each CDR3 protein has one entry. The table shows roughly 700,000 distinct CDR3 sequences, with 15% to 18% occurring only once. Material: PBMCs from blood, obtained 11 to 12 days after vaccination. The receptors were gathered from a man over 45 who received an inactivated influenza vaccine.

The chain couples TRBV7-2 to TRBJ2-5, with no clear D. Between the trimmed V and J ends, which lost 1 base and 4 bases, there was a span of 7 bases. CDR3 length: 13 residues. Germline values: CDR1 SGHTA, CDR2 FQGNSA. CDR3 sequence (DNA): TGTGCCAGCAGCTTAGTTTTCAGAGAGACCCAGTACTTC. Its translation: CASSLVFRETQYF.

This chain connects TRBV4-3 to TRBJ1-4, with TRBD1 identical over 8 bases. With 3 bases clipped from V and 3 bases from J, the junction kept 3 bases outside the gene matches. Germline CDR1 reads LGHNA; CDR2 reads YSLEER. The CDR3 extends over 15 amino acids. The CDR3, as DNA: TGCGCCAGCAGCCATGGACAGGGAGCTAATGAAAAACTGTTTTTT. It translates to CASSHGQGANEKLFF.

This clonotype turned up a few times. The chain is built from TRBV15 and TRBJ1-1; 10 bases match TRBD1. Per germline, CDR1 LNHNV and CDR2 YYDKDF (reference sequence). V gave up 5 bases and J gave up 2 bases; unmatched junction bases: 2. The CDR3 sequence is 14 residues long. The CDR3 sequence: CATSDRGRNTEAFF. The CDR3, as DNA: TGTGCCACCAGCGACAGGGGGCGTAACACTGAAGCTTTCTTT.

This clonotype has only a few counts. The rearrangement uses TRBV7-9 and TRBJ2-7; weak D call: TRBD2 (6 bases). Germline values: CDR1 SEHNR, CDR2 FQNEAQ (reference sequence). V lost 5 bases and J lost 1, with 12 bases in between. This CDR3 spans 14 amino acids. Here the CDR3 DNA reads TGTGCCAGCAGCCCTTGGACTAATTCCTACGAGCAGTACTTC. Its translation: CASSPWTNSYEQYF. Filled out from reference TRBV7-9 and TRBJ2-7, the complete variable domain reads DTGVSQNPRHKITKRGQNVTFRCDPISEHNRLYWYRQTLGQGPEFLTYFQNEAQLEKSRLLSDRFSAERPKGSFSTLEIQRTEQGDSAMYLCASSPWTNSYEQYFGPGTRLTVT.

This clonotype was seen a few times. This chain links TRBV2 with TRBJ2-7; 9 bases match TRBD2. Trimming at V came to 3 bases and at J to 2 bases, leaving 5 bases not matched to a gene. The CDR3 covers 15 residues. The germline gives CDR1 SNHLY, CDR2 FYNNEI. The CDR3 is CASSDSSGGTYEQYF. The DNA of the CDR3 is TGTGCCAGCAGTGACAGTAGCGGGGGCACCTACGAGCAGTACTTC.

This clonotype was recorded many times. The germline gene is not matched at one end of the junction; a read error may be the cause. The V gene is TRBV7-7, the J gene TRBJ2-5, with unresolved D. Germline CDR1 SSHAT, CDR2 FNYEAQ (reference sequence). The CDR3 covers 15 residues. The CDR3: CASSQSWGKWETQYF. The CDR3 DNA sequence: TGTGCTAGCAGCCAGTCGTGGGGAAAATGGGAGACCCAGTACTTC.

This clonotype was seen only a few times. V gene TRBV5-1 combines with J gene TRBJ2-2, with 8 positions matching TRBD1. With 4 bases clipped from V and 4 bases from J, the junction kept 9 bases outside the gene matches. Germline CDR1 is SGHRS and CDR2 is YFSETQ. There are 16 residues in the CDR3. For the CDR3, the DNA is TGCGCCAGCAGCCACATGGACAGGGTGGTCACCGGGGAGCTGTTTTTT. Its protein is CASSHMDRVVTGELFF. Full variable domain (remainder filled in from reference TRBV5-1 and TRBJ2-2): KAGVTQTPRYLIKTRGQQVTLSCSPISGHRSVSWYQQTPGQGLQFLFEYFSETQRNKGNFPGRFSGRQFSNSRSEMNVSTLELGDSALYLCASSHMDRVVTGELFFGEGSRLTVL.

V is TRBV7-2 and J is TRBJ2-7; tentative D call: TRBD1 (5 bases). The V end lost 5 bases, the J end lost 1 base, and 15 bases lay between the germline ends. The CDR3 runs to 15 residues. Per germline, CDR1 SGHTA and CDR2 FQGNSA. CDR3 nucleotides: TGTGCCAGCAGCCCCAGGACATCTGAGTCCTACGAGCAGTACTTC. The encoded protein is CASSPRTSESYEQYF.

This clonotype showed up many times. V gene TRBV5-1 combines with J gene TRBJ2-5, with D hard to call. The V gene's germline CDR1 is SGHRS and CDR2 YFSETQ. The CDR3 has 14 residues. Between the trimmed V and J ends, which lost 0 bases and 2 bases, there was a span of 8 bases. In DNA, the CDR3 is TGCGCCAGCAGCTTGGAGGGCACTCAAGAGACCCAGTACTTC. This sequence encodes CASSLEGTQETQYF. Variable domain in full (rest from reference TRBV5-1 and TRBJ2-5): KAGVTQTPRYLIKTRGQQVTLSCSPISGHRSVSWYQQTPGQGLQFLFEYFSETQRNKGNFPGRFSGRQFSNSRSEMNVSTLELGDSALYLCASSLEGTQETQYFGPGTRLLVL.

The rearrangement links TRBV6-2 or TRBV6-3 to TRBJ1-1; 7 nucleotides align to TRBD1. V lost 7 bases to trimming and J lost 0 bases; unmatched junction nucleotides: 5. Germline V gene lookup returns CDR1 MNHEY and CDR2 SVGEGT. The CDR3 consists of 14 residues. The CDR3 DNA follows: TGTGCCAGCACCCAGGGGGTCATGAACACTGAAGCTTTCTTT. Translating it yields CASTQGVMNTEAFF.

The chain has TRBV3-1 and TRBJ2-3; D is uncertain. The germline V and J ends were trimmed by 1 base and 15 bases, with 14 bases remaining between them. CDR3 size: 12 residues. Germline-derived CDR1 and CDR2 are LGHDT and YNNKEL (reference sequence). CDR3: CASSQVPVACYF. The CDR3, as DNA: TGTGCCAGCAGCCAAGTCCCGGTCGCTTGCTATTTT.

The genes are TRBV6-2 or TRBV6-3 and TRBJ2-7; the D gene is possibly TRBD1 (6 bases). Per the germline V gene, CDR1 is MNHEY and CDR2 is SVGEGT. The V end was cut by 4 bases, the J end by 2 bases, with 12 bases between. The CDR3 consists of 14 residues. The CDR3 region has the DNA TGTGCCAGCAGTTCGCCGGGACATGCCTACGAGCAGTACTTC. It yields the protein CASSSPGHAYEQYF.

The V and J genes are TRBV12-3 or TRBV12-4 and TRBJ2-1; D unresolved. The length of the CDR3 is 17 residues. V lost 3 bases and J lost 0, with 15 bases in between. CDR3 region: CASSLAVDSSSYNEQFF. DNA of the CDR3: TGTGCCAGCAGTTTGGCGGTAGATTCGAGCTCCTACAATGAGCAGTTCTTC.

This clonotype was observed at least ten times. The chain couples TRBV20-1 to TRBJ2-7; D is unresolved. This CDR3 spans 14 amino acids. The V end was cut by 6 bases, the J end by 0 bases, with 15 bases between. CDR1 is DFQATT and CDR2 is SNEGSKA in the germline V gene (reference sequence). CDR3: CSASDRSSSYEQYF. The CDR3 nucleotides are TGCAGTGCCTCTGATCGATCTAGCTCCTACGAGCAGTACTTC.

This clonotype has a count of ten or more. V usage is TRBV6-1 and J usage is TRBJ1-2; TRBD1 is a possible D gene (5 bases). The CDR3 contains 12 residues. Trimming removed 3 bases from V and 6 bases from J, with 8 bases in between. The germline gives CDR1 MNHNS, CDR2 SASEGT. The CDR3 here is CASSDRVDGYTF. The CDR3 DNA is TGTGCCAGCAGTGACAGGGTGGATGGCTACACCTTC.

This clonotype appeared a few times. DNA of the CDR3: TGTGCCAGCAGTTACACGACAGGGGGTTTCGAGTACTTC. It codes for CASSYTTGGFEYF. The chain joins TRBV6-5 to TRBJ2-7; TRBD1 matches at 9 bases. The CDR3 contains 13 residues. Germline V lookup: CDR1 MNHEY, CDR2 SVGAGI. Trimming removed 2 bases from V and 11 bases from J; junction bases left unmatched: 7.

The gene calls are TRBV28 and TRBJ2-2; D not certain. This CDR3 contains 15 residues. CDR1 is MDHEN and CDR2 is SYDVKM in the germline V gene. Trimming left V 3 bases short and J 1 base short, with 9 bases between. This chain's CDR3 is CASSFVQKNTGELFF. The CDR3 DNA is TGTGCCAGCAGTTTTGTTCAGAAGAACACCGGGGAGCTGTTTTTT. Full variable domain (rest looked up from reference TRBV28 and TRBJ2-2): DVKVTQSSRYLVKRTGEKVFLECVQDMDHENMFWYRQDPGLGLRLIYFSYDVKMKEKGDIPEGYSVSREKKERFSLILESASTNQTSMYLCASSFVQKNTGELFFGEGSRLTVL.

The gene calls are TRBV12-3 or TRBV12-4 and TRBJ2-2; D uncertain. The CDR3 covers 15 residues. Trimming removed 3 bases at V and 1 base at J, with 9 bases between. The CDR3 nucleotides are TGTGCCAGCAGTTTCGGCCAGGTGAACACCGGGGAGCTGTTTTTT. This codes for CASSFGQVNTGELFF.

The table lists this clonotype with a few counts. This chain connects TRBV5-1 to TRBJ1-4, with TRBD1 identical over 8 bases. The trim removed 3 bases at V and 5 bases at J, leaving 3 bases unmatched. The CDR3 is 14 amino acids. In germline, CDR1 is SGHRS, CDR2 YFSETQ. CDR3 in DNA: TGCGCCAGCAGCTCGGGACAGGAAAATGAAAAACTGTTTTTT. The encoded protein is CASSSGQENEKLFF.

A few counts support this clonotype. The chain combines TRBV28 with TRBJ2-1; 11 bases align to TRBD2. Germline assignment: CDR1 MDHEN and CDR2 SYDVKM. This CDR3 contains 16 residues. V shed 5 bases and J 12 bases; nucleotides not matched to a gene: 15. CDR3 bases: TGTGCCAGCAGTCCGTCTCGGGGGACTAGCGGCCAAGGGCAGTTCTTC. As protein: CASSPSRGTSGQGQFF.

The J gene is TRBJ2-2, the V gene TRBV5-1; D unclear. This CDR3 has 15 amino acids. V lost 2 bases and J lost 2, with 10 bases in between. CDR1 is SGHRS and CDR2 is YFSETQ in the germline V gene. In nucleotides, the CDR3 is TGCGCCAGCAGCTTAATGACGGGTAACACCGGGGAGCTGTTTTTT. Encoded protein: CASSLMTGNTGELFF. Based on the CDR3 plus reference TRBV5-1 and TRBJ2-2, the full variable domain is KAGVTQTPRYLIKTRGQQVTLSCSPISGHRSVSWYQQTPGQGLQFLFEYFSETQRNKGNFPGRFSGRQFSNSRSEMNVSTLELGDSALYLCASSLMTGNTGELFFGEGSRLTVL.